This T cell receptor beta chain was sequenced during a study of cytomegalovirus exposure and HLA in healthy donors. Both 60 Vbeta primers and 13 Jbeta primers went into the PCR. Libraries were prepared by immunoSEQ multiplex PCR; TCRdb keeps only in-frame clonotypes and omits some of them. The data show 180,000 or so clones, roughly 73% seen once. Trimming removed 3 bases from V and 0 bases from J, with 9 bases in between. The CDR3 covers 14 residues. The V gene's germline CDR1 is LGHNA and CDR2 YSLEER. Healthy bone marrow donors made up the donor group. V gene TRBV4-3 combines with J gene TRBJ2-7; tentatively, D is TRBD2 (5 bases). The specimen sequenced was PBMCs. The source is a woman aged 40 to 50 in good health and CMV-seropositive. Here the CDR3 reads CASSQDWISYEQYF. The CDR3 DNA is TGCGCCAGCAGCCAGGACTGGATCTCCTACGAGCAGTACTTC.